Described below is a single T cell receptor beta chain sequence and its context. From germline, CDR1 is MNHEY and CDR2 SVGAGI. This CDR3 is 14 amino acids long. Trimming at V came to 5 bases and at J to 7 bases, leaving 7 bases not matched to a gene. In the original workflow: For nucleated cells, counts were estimated from reference gene primer amplification. The table came from immunoSEQ multiplex PCR; TCRdb's copy has only in-frame clones and leaves some out. The V and J calls and the clone size are those of that table, but D and trimming were determined from the DNA. The sample holds approximately 240,000 clones, approximately 79% seen once. The data were obtained in a study of blood T cell repertoires in COVID-19. Background on the study: Donors in the United States, Italy and Spain gave samples during acute or convalescent COVID-19. Sources were T cells, B-cell-depleted T cells, or PBMCs; the material itself was cDNA or gDNA.

The sequencing sample was made of peripheral blood. The TCR originated in a woman in her forties with active or convalescent COVID-19. The chain carries TRBV6-5 and TRBJ1-4, with 7 bases fitting TRBD1. This CDR3 reads CASSPQGILEKLFF. CDR3 coding DNA: TGTGCCAGCAGTCCACAGGGGATCCTTGAAAAACTGTTTTTT.